This T cell receptor beta chain stems from a study of beta chain features in type 1 diabetes. This CDR3 is 16 amino acids long. The germline gives CDR1 SGDLS, CDR2 YYNGEE. The V end lost 2 bases, the J end lost 5 bases, and 19 bases lay between the germline ends. Expressed TCRB transcripts were sequenced, since all the RNA that had been isolated was reverse transcribed. Clones were read by immunoSEQ multiplex PCR, and TCRdb kept only the in-frame ones, dropping some. The sample carries around 710,000 clones, 9.5% to 15% recorded once. The study, taken as a whole, reports: Shortening of TCRB CDR3s, moderate but significant, appeared in all four CD4+ subsets of Type 1 diabetes patients.

Sorting produced populations that all topped 98% purity. Only a few counts were recorded for this clone. The antigen is not known. Sequencing input: naive CD4+ T cells from blood. The rearrangement joins TRBV9 to TRBJ2-5; D may correspond to TRBD1 or TRBD2 (5 bases each). This clonotype was sampled from a man aged 25 to 45 with type 1 diabetes. The CDR3 nucleotides are TGTGCCAGCAGCGTTCACGAGGGGTGGACTGGGGAGACCCAGTACTTC. Translated, it gives CASSVHEGWTGETQYF.